The rows below give T cell receptor beta chains drawn from one sample of a study of T cell changes during pregnancy in multiple sclerosis. Profiling relied on immunoSEQ multiplex PCR, and the TCRdb table lists in-frame clones only, not all of them. The sample consists of tens of thousands of clones, around nine tenths of them appearing once. The sequences come from CD4+ T cells from peripheral blood mononuclear cells, collected in the first trimester of pregnancy. The receptor source for this set is a female donor in good health, enrolled as a control in a pregnancy study. The CDR3 runs from the conserved cysteine through the conserved F or W. A D gene is named only where the DNA matches it firmly. Some rows mark clone size as missing; the rest say once, few, many or name a class of expanded clone.

v_gene	j_gene	d_gene	abundance	CDR3nt	CDR3aa
TRBV7-2	TRBJ1-4	TRBD1	NA	TGTGCCAGCAGCTTGCGAATCCGACAGGGGAATACTAATGAAAAACTGTTTTTT	CASSLRIRQGNTNEKLFF
TRBV4-3	TRBJ2-7	NA	NA	TGCGCCAGCAGCCAAGAGCTAGCCCGAGACGAGCAGTACTTC	CASSQELARDEQYF
TRBV19	TRBJ1-1	NA	NA	TGTGCCAGCCATCTGGGCTTAACGAACACTGAAGCTTTCTTT	CASHLGLTNTEAFF
TRBV5-5	TRBJ1-1	TRBD1	NA	TGTGCCAGCAGCTCCGGACAGGGCCCGATGAACACTGAAGCTTTCTTT	CASSSGQGPMNTEAFF
TRBV21-1	TRBJ1-6	NA	NA	TGTGCCAGCAGCAAAGAGATCCGGACAGGGAATAATTCACCCCTCCACTTT	CASSKEIRTGNNSPLHF
TRBV25-1	TRBJ1-4	NA	NA	TGTGCCAGCAGTCCTGGGGGGGGTTCGGGTAATGAAAAACTGTTTTTT	CASSPGGGSGNEKLFF
TRBV7-6	TRBJ1-2	TRBD1	NA	TGTGCCAGCAGCAACCCGACAGGGGATGGCTACACCTTC	CASSNPTGDGYTF
TRBV7-9	TRBJ2-5	NA	NA	TGTGCCAGCAGCCCCCTAACGGGGGAGACCCAGTACTTC	CASSPLTGETQYF
TRBV4-1	TRBJ2-7	NA	NA	TGCGCCAGCAGCCAAGAGAGGGCGGAAACCTACGAGCAGTACTTC	CASSQERAETYEQYF
TRBV9	TRBJ2-1	TRBD2	NA	TGTGCCAGCAGCGCCCCGGGGGGGCGTGTTGAGCAGTTCTTC	CASSAPGGRVEQFF
TRBV4-3	TRBJ2-7	TRBD1	NA	TGCGCCAGCAGCCGCTCCCGACAGGGTTGGGGATACGAGCAGTACTTC	CASSRSRQGWGYEQYF
TRBV30	TRBJ2-1	TRBD2	NA	TGTGCCTGGAGTGAAAGCCAGCGGGGGGGCCGCGAGTTCTTC	CAWSESQRGGREFF
TRBV15	TRBJ2-7	TRBD1	NA	TGTGCCACCAGCAGAGAAGCAACCGGGACAGCCTACGAGCAGTACTTC	CATSREATGTAYEQYF
TRBV7-2	TRBJ1-3	NA	NA	TGTGCCAGCAGCTTAGGGGGCGTAGAATTCAACACCATATATTTT	CASSLGGVEFNTIYF
TRBV7-2	TRBJ2-1	TRBD2	NA	TGTGCCAGCACGCGGGGGGGCTTAAATGAGCAGTTCTTC	CASTRGGLNEQFF
TRBV7-2	TRBJ1-3	NA	NA	TGTGCCAGCAGCTTGGGGCAGGGCTTTTCTGGAAACACCATATATTTT	CASSLGQGFSGNTIYF
TRBV4-3	TRBJ1-2	NA	NA	TGCGCCAGCAGCCATCTTACGGGTAGCTATGGCTACACCTTC	CASSHLTGSYGYTF
TRBV5-6	TRBJ2-7	TRBD1	once	TGTGCCAGCAGCACATCGGGACAGGGTTTCGAGCAGTACTTC	CASSTSGQGFEQYF
TRBV4-1	TRBJ2-7	TRBD1	NA	TGCGCCAGCAGCTCCGCGTCAGGGGGAATCTACGAGCAGTACTTC	CASSSASGGIYEQYF
TRBV10-3	TRBJ1-1	NA	NA	TGTGCCATCAGTGAGTCGGCAGGGGTGAACACTGAAGCTTTCTTT	CAISESAGVNTEAFF
TRBV5-5	TRBJ1-2	NA	NA	TGTGCCAGCAGCCCGACTAGTACGGATGGCTACACCTTC	CASSPTSTDGYTF
TRBV5-4	TRBJ2-1	NA	NA	TGTGCCAGCAGCTTGAGGAGCTCCTACAATGAGCAGTTCTTC	CASSLRSSYNEQFF
TRBV27	TRBJ1-1	NA	few	TGTGCCAGCAGTCGGACAGCACTTGATCTGAACACTGAAGCTTTCTTT	CASSRTALDLNTEAFF
TRBV2	TRBJ1-2	NA	NA	TGTGCCAGCACTTCAGAGCCCAGCGGTGGCTACACCTTC	CASTSEPSGGYTF
TRBV6-4	TRBJ2-3	TRBD2	NA	TGTGCCAGCAGTGTGGAGGCGGGGGATAGCACAGATACGCAGTATTTT	CASSVEAGDSTDTQYF
TRBV19	TRBJ1-5	TRBD1	NA	TGTGCCAGTTCCGGGACAGGGGGCACTCAGCCCCAGCATTTT	CASSGTGGTQPQHF
TRBV6-6	TRBJ1-1	TRBD1	NA	TGTGCCAGCAGCCGGGACAGTGAAGCTTTCTTT	CASSRDSEAFF
TRBV15	TRBJ2-5	NA	NA	TGTGCCACCAGCAGAAGCGGAAGAAGGGAGACCCAGTACTTC	CATSRSGRRETQYF